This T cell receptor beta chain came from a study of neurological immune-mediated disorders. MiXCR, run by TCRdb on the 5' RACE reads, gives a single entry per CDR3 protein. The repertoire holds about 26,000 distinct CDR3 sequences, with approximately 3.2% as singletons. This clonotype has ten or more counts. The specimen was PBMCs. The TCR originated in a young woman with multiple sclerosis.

The DNA of the CDR3 is TGTGCCAGCAGCTTAGTATTAGTCGCGGCGGAAAAACTGTTTTTT. Translated, it gives CASSLVLVAAEKLFF. The gene calls are TRBV7-9 and TRBJ1-4; D gene unclear. The CDR3 extends over 15 amino acids. Germline CDR1 SEHNR, CDR2 FQNEAQ (reference sequence). Trimming took off 1 base at V and 8 bases at J, with 14 bases between the two ends.